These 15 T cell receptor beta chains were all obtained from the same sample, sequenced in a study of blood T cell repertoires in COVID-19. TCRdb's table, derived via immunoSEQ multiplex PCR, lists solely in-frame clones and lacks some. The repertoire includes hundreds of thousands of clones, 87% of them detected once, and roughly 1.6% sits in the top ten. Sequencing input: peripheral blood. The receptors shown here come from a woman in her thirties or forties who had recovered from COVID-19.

Written as DNA, the CDR3 is TGTGCCAGCAGCTTAGGCCTGGCTAGCGGGGCCCTTAGCACAGATACGCAGTATTTT. Translating it yields CASSLGLASGALSTDTQYF. This chain connects TRBV11-3 to TRBJ2-3, with TRBD2 matching over 9 bases. CDR1 is SGHNT, CDR2 YENEEA, per germline. The CDR3 sequence is 19 residues long. The ends lost 1 base at V and 0 bases at J; junction bases unmatched: 11.

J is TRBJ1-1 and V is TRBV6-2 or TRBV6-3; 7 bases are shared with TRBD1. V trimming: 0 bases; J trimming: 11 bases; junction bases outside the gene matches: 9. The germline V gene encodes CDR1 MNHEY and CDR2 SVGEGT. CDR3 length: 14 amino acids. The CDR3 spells CASSYSWTGKSAFF. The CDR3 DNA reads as TGTGCCAGCAGTTACTCCTGGACAGGTAAATCGGCTTTCTTT.

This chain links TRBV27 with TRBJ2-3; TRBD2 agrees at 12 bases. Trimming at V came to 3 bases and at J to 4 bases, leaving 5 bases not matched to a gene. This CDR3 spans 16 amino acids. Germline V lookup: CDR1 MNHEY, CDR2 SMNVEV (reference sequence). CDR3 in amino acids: CASSFLAGGPSDTQYF. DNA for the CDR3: TGTGCCAGCAGTTTTCTAGCGGGGGGGCCATCAGATACGCAGTATTTT.

In DNA, the CDR3 is TGTGCCAGCAGCCCCGGACAGTCGCCCTATGGCTACACCTTC. It codes for CASSPGQSPYGYTF. The chain couples TRBV7-9 to TRBJ1-2; the D gene is possibly TRBD1 (6 bases). The CDR3 has 14 residues. Per germline, CDR1 SEHNR and CDR2 FQNEAQ (reference sequence). V was shortened by 5 bases and J by 4 bases, with 14 bases between the two germline ends. Full variable domain (rest looked up from reference TRBV7-9 and TRBJ1-2): DTGVSQNPRHKITKRGQNVTFRCDPISEHNRLYWYRQTLGQGPEFLTYFQNEAQLEKSRLLSDRFSAERPKGSFSTLEIQRTEQGDSAMYLCASSPGQSPYGYTFGSGTRLTVV.

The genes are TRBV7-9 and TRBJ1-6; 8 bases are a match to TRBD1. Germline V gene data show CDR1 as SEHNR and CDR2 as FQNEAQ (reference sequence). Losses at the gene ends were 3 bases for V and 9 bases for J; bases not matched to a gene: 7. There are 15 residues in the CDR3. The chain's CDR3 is CASSFLDREGSPLHF. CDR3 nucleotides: TGTGCCAGCAGCTTCTTGGACAGGGAAGGTTCACCCCTCCACTTT.

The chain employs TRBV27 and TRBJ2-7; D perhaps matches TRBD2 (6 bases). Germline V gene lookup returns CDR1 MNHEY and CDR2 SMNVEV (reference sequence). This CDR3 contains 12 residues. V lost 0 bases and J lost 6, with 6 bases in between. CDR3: CASSLSGGEQYF. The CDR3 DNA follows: TGTGCCAGCAGTTTATCCGGGGGCGAGCAGTACTTC.

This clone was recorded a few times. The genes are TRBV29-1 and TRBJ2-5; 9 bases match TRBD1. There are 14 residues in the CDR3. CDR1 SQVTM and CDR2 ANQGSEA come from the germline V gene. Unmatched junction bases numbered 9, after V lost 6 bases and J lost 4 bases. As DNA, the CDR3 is TGCAGCGTCGCCGGCGGGACAGGGCGAGAGACCCAGTACTTC. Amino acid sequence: CSVAGGTGRETQYF. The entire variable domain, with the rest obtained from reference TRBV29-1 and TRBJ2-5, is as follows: SAVISQKPSRDICQRGTSLTIQCQVDSQVTMMFWYRQQPGQSLTLIATANQGSEATYESGFVIDKFPISRPNLTFSTLTVSNMSPEDSSIYLCSVAGGTGRETQYFGPGTRLLVL.

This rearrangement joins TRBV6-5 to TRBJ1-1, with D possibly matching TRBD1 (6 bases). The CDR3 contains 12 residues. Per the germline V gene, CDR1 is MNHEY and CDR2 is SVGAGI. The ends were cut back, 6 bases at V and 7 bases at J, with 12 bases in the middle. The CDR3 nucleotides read TGTGCCAGCAGGGCGAACAGGGTTGAAGCTTTCTTT. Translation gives CASRANRVEAFF.

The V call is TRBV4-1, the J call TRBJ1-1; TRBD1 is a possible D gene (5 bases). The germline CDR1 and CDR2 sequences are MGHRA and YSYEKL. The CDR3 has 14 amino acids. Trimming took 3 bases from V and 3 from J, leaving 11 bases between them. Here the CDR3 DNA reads TGCGCCAGCAGCCATGACAGTAAGGACACTGAAGCTTTCTTT. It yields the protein CASSHDSKDTEAFF.

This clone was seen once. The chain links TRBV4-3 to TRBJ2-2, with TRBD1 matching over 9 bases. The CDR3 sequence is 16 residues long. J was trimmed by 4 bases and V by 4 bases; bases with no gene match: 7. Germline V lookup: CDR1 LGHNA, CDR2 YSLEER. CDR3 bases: TGCGCCAGCAGCCGCCAGCCGGGACAGGGCACCGGGGAGCTGTTTTTT. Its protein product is CASSRQPGQGTGELFF.

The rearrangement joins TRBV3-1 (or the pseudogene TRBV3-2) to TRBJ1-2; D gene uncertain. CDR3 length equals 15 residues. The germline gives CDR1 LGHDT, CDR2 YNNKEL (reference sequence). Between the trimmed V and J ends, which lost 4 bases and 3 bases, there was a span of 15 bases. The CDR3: CASSPRGTPYYGYTF. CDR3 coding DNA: TGTGCCAGCAGCCCCCGGGGTACCCCCTACTATGGCTACACCTTC.

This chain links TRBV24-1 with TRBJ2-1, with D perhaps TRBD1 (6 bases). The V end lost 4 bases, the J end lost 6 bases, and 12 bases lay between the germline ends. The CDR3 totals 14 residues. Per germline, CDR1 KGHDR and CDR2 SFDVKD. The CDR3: CATSEGTKVNEQFF. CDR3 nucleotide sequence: TGTGCCACCAGTGAGGGGACAAAAGTCAATGAGCAGTTCTTC.

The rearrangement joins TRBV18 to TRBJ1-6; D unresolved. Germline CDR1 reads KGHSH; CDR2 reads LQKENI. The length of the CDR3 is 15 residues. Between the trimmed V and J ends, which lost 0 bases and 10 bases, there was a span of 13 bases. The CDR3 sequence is CASSPPGRVRSPLHF. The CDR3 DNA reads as TGTGCCAGCTCACCACCGGGGAGGGTGAGATCACCCCTCCACTTT.

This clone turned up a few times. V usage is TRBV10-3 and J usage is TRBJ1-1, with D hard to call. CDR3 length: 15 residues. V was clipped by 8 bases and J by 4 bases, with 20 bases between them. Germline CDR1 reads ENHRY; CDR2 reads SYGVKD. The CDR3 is CAIGDRLGGSTEAFF. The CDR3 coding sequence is TGTGCCATCGGGGATCGGTTAGGCGGGAGCACTGAAGCTTTCTTT.

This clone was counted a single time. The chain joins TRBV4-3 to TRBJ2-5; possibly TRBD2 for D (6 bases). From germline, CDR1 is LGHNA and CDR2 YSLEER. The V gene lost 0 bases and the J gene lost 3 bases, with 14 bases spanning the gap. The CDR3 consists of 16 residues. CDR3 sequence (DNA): TGCGCCAGCAGCCAAGATATCCGGAGGGGTAAAGAGACCCAGTACTTC. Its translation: CASSQDIRRGKETQYF.